The clone carrying this T cell receptor beta chain was seen once. What it binds is unknown. This sample was included in a study of T cell clones after liver transplantation. With 5 bases clipped from V and 11 bases from J, the junction kept 18 bases outside the gene matches. This CDR3 has 15 amino acids. Germline V gene data show CDR1 as SGHRS and CDR2 as YFSETQ. General observations from the study: Compared with third party-reactive sequences, donor-reactive ones declined more, independent of withdrawal success.

Measured with immunoSEQ multiplex PCR; TCRdb has only the in-frame clones, and not every one. The sample has roughly 19,000 clones, 75% to 80% seen once; the top ten hold roughly a third. This TCR was recovered from a human patient who received a liver transplant. Certain T cells may be donor cells from the graft. The chain recombines TRBV5-1 with TRBJ1-1; 7 bases match TRBD1. Sequenced here: CD8+ T cells from blood, sampled around 52 months after liver transplant. The CDR3 region has the DNA TGCGCCAGCAGTCCCCCCAGGGACAGCGATATTGGGGCTTTCTTT. The encoded protein is CASSPPRDSDIGAFF.